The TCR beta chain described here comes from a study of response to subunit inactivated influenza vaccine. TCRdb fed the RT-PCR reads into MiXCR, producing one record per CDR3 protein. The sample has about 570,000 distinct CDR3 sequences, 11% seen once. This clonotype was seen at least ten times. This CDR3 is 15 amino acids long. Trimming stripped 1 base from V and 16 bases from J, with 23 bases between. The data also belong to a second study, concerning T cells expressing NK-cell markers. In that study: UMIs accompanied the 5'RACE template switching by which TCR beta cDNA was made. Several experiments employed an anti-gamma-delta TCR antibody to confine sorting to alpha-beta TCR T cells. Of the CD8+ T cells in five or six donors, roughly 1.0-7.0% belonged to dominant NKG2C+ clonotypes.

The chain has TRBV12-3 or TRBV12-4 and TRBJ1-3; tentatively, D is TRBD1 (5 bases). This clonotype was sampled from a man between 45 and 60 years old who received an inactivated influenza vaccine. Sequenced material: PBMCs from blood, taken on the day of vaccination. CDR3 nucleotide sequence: TGTGCCAGCAGTTTAGAAGACAGCGGAGACCCCAGGCTGTATTTT. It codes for CASSLEDSGDPRLYF.